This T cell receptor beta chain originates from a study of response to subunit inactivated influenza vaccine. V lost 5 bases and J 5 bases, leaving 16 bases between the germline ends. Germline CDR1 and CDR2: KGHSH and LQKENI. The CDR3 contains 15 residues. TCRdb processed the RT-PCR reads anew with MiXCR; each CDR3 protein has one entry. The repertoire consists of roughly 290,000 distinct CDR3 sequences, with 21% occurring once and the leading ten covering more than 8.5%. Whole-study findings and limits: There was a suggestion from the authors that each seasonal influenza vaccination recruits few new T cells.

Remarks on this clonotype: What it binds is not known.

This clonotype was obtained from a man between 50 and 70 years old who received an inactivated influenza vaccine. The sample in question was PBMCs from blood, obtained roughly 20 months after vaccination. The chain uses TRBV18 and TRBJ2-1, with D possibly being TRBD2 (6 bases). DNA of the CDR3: TGTGCCAGCTCATCCCTGGGTAGCGGAGACAATGAGCAGTTCTTC. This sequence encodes CASSSLGSGDNEQFF.